These 22 T cell receptor beta chains share one sample of origin, sequenced in a study of PD-1 blockade in classical Hodgkin lymphoma. Profiling relied on immunoSEQ multiplex PCR, and the TCRdb table lists in-frame clones only, not all of them. The sample holds approximately 50,000 clones, more than 75% seen once. After autologous stem cell transplantation all patients relapsed, and prior brentuximab vedotin exposure differed between cohorts. The sample consisted of peripheral blood mononuclear cells (PBMCs), taken before the second cycle of nivolumab. These receptors originate from a human donor with classical Hodgkin lymphoma.

The gene calls are TRBV6-5 and TRBJ1-2; D may be TRBD1 (5 bases). V shed 6 bases and J shed 5 bases, with 13 bases lying between them. Germline CDR1 and CDR2: MNHEY and SVGAGI. The CDR3 has 13 residues. The CDR3 region is CASSPSGRYGYTF. The CDR3 coding sequence is TGTGCCAGCAGCCCATCAGGGAGGTATGGCTACACCTTC.

This sequence joins TRBV11-2 and TRBJ2-7, with unresolved D. The CDR3 extends over 13 amino acids. V was shortened by 2 bases and J by 4 bases, with 9 bases between the two germline ends. Per germline, CDR1 SGHAT and CDR2 FQNNGV. CDR3 nucleotide sequence: TGTGCCAGCAGCTTACCGGGTTTGTACGAGCAGTACTTC. The encoded protein is CASSLPGLYEQYF.

The V gene is TRBV7-8, the J gene TRBJ1-1; no reliable D call. V gave up 5 bases and J gave up 4 bases, with 11 bases separating them. This CDR3 region has 13 residues. The germline V gene has CDR1 SGHVS and CDR2 FQNEAQ. CDR3: CASSLLGGTEAFF. DNA for the CDR3: TGTGCCAGCAGCCTCCTTGGCGGCACTGAAGCTTTCTTT.

V gene TRBV6-5 combines with J gene TRBJ1-5; D gene uncertain. The CDR3 has 12 amino acids. The germline CDR1 and CDR2 sequences are MNHEY and SVGAGI. V was cut by 6 bases and J by 3 bases, with 6 bases left in between. Here the CDR3 reads CASRTANQPQHF. DNA of the CDR3: TGTGCCAGCAGAACAGCCAATCAGCCCCAGCATTTT.

V is TRBV15 and J is TRBJ2-6; D remains unclear. Germline CDR1 and CDR2: LNHNV and YYDKDF (reference sequence). The length of the CDR3 is 16 residues. V gave up 0 bases and J gave up 0 bases, with 6 bases separating them. CDR3: CATSRDPPSGANVLTF. Here the CDR3 DNA reads TGTGCCACCAGCAGAGACCCACCCTCTGGGGCCAACGTCCTGACTTTC.

This clone appeared a few times. The rearrangement joins TRBV6-6 to TRBJ1-2; TRBD1 might be the D (5 bases). Trimming pared 0 bases from V and 4 bases from J, leaving 15 bases between. Germline V gives CDR1 MNHNY, CDR2 SVGAGI (reference sequence). The CDR3 extends over 16 amino acids. The CDR3 DNA sequence: TGTGCCAGCAGTTACTCGACAGTTAACCGTCTCTATGGCTACACCTTC. Protein: CASSYSTVNRLYGYTF.

The V call is TRBV7-9, the J call TRBJ2-4; the D is unclear. The CDR3 is made up of 14 amino acids. The germline gives CDR1 SEHNR, CDR2 FQNEAQ (reference sequence). Trimming left V 5 bases short and J 8 bases short, with 16 bases between. This chain's CDR3 is CASSPFLGDDIQYF. CDR3 in DNA: TGTGCCAGCAGCCCCTTTCTGGGTGATGACATTCAGTACTTC.

The J gene is TRBJ2-7, the V gene TRBV6-5; D possibly corresponds to TRBD1 (6 bases). This CDR3 has 15 amino acids. Per germline, CDR1 MNHEY and CDR2 SVGAGI. The ends were cut back, 6 bases at V and 1 base at J, with 16 bases in the middle. CDR3 amino acids: CASRPHRVASYEQYF. DNA of the CDR3: TGTGCCAGCAGACCCCACAGGGTCGCGTCCTACGAGCAGTACTTC.

The chain links TRBV6-1 to TRBJ1-2; D is unclear. The V end was cut by 7 bases, the J end by 2 bases, with 14 bases between. This CDR3 is built from 14 residues. The germline gives CDR1 MNHNS, CDR2 SASEGT. In DNA form, the CDR3 reads TGTGCCAGCAAGGGTATTTTGGGAAACTATGGCTACACCTTC. Its translation: CASKGILGNYGYTF.

This chain joins TRBV5-1 and TRBJ1-5; D gene uncertain. The germline V and J ends were trimmed by 4 bases and 5 bases, with 13 bases remaining between them. CDR1 is SGHRS, CDR2 YFSETQ, per germline. The CDR3 runs to 14 residues. The CDR3 nucleotides read TGCGCCAGCAGCCCGACCTCGGGCCATCAGCCCCAGCATTTT. Translating it yields CASSPTSGHQPQHF.

This rearrangement joins TRBV7-9 to TRBJ1-2; weak D call: TRBD1 (6 bases). The CDR3 has 15 residues. The germline CDR1 and CDR2 sequences are SEHNR and FQNEAQ (reference sequence). V dropped 4 bases and J dropped 5 bases, with 17 bases sitting between them. The CDR3 here is CASSSSGGAVYGYTF. DNA for the CDR3: TGTGCCAGCAGCTCCTCCGGGGGCGCCGTGTATGGCTACACCTTC.

The rearrangement joins TRBV5-1 to TRBJ1-1; no clear D gene. The CDR3 has 14 amino acids. Trimming stripped 0 bases from V and 8 bases from J, with 14 bases between. CDR1 is SGHRS, CDR2 YFSETQ, per germline. CDR3 protein: CASSLGASTLEAFF. The CDR3 DNA is TGCGCCAGCAGCTTGGGAGCCTCCACCCTAGAAGCTTTCTTT.

The chain joins TRBV29-1 to TRBJ2-5, with TRBD1 matching 7 bases. This CDR3 spans 12 amino acids. V shed 7 bases, J shed 6 bases, and the junction held 8 bases outside the gene matches. The germline CDR1 and CDR2 sequences are SQVTM and ANQGSEA. The chain's CDR3 is CSAADRVQTQYF. DNA for the CDR3: TGCAGCGCCGCAGACAGGGTCCAGACCCAGTACTTC.

The chain uses TRBV28 and TRBJ2-1; the match to TRBD2 covers 10 bases. Trimming at V came to 5 bases and at J to 6 bases, leaving 7 bases not matched to a gene. The germline CDR1 and CDR2 sequences are MDHEN and SYDVKM. CDR3 length equals 15 residues. The CDR3 sequence: CASSRSGTSANEQFF. CDR3 in DNA: TGTGCCAGCAGTCGGTCCGGGACTAGCGCCAATGAGCAGTTCTTC.

The chain combines TRBV5-1 with TRBJ1-1, with a possible D match to TRBD1 (6 bases). This CDR3 region has 14 residues. Germline-derived CDR1 and CDR2 are SGHRS and YFSETQ. V was cut by 5 bases and J by 1 base, with 12 bases left in between. CDR3 bases: TGCGCCAGCAGTCAGGGGCCGGCGAACACTGAAGCTTTCTTT. Translating gives CASSQGPANTEAFF.

V is TRBV2 and J is TRBJ1-2, with TRBD1 matching over 10 bases. The CDR3 length is 15 residues. Losses at the gene ends were 1 base for V and 7 bases for J; bases not matched to a gene: 6. CDR1 SNHLY and CDR2 FYNNEI come from the germline V gene. In DNA form, the CDR3 reads TGTGCCAGCAGTGAAGGTCTGACAGGGGGCTTTGGCTACACCTTC. Its translation is CASSEGLTGGFGYTF.

The chain carries TRBV6-5 and TRBJ1-2; 8 bases are shared with TRBD1. Germline V gives CDR1 MNHEY, CDR2 SVGAGI. V shed 1 base and J 0 bases; nucleotides not matched to a gene: 4. The CDR3 is made up of 16 amino acids. The CDR3 sequence: CASSYLGQVPNYGYTF. The CDR3 DNA is TGTGCCAGCAGTTACTTGGGACAGGTCCCTAACTATGGCTACACCTTC.

The chain joins TRBV5-1 to TRBJ2-3; D may be TRBD2 (5 bases). Germline values: CDR1 SGHRS, CDR2 YFSETQ. The CDR3 consists of 16 residues. V was trimmed by 0 bases and J by 3 bases, leaving 14 bases between them. Here the CDR3 reads CASSLAPGLQTDTQYF. Written as DNA, the CDR3 is TGCGCCAGCAGCTTGGCCCCAGGACTCCAAACAGATACGCAGTATTTT.

This rearrangement joins TRBV30 to TRBJ1-1, with 9 bases lining up with TRBD1. Trimming at V came to 4 bases and at J to 3 bases, leaving 6 bases not matched to a gene. Germline V gene data show CDR1 as GTSNPN and CDR2 as SVGIG (reference sequence). This CDR3 spans 14 amino acids. The chain's CDR3 is CAWTIGQGYTEAFF. DNA of the CDR3: TGTGCCTGGACCATAGGACAGGGGTACACTGAAGCTTTCTTT.

This chain uses TRBV5-1 with TRBJ1-2; perhaps TRBD1 as D (5 bases). Trimming cost V 4 bases and J 1 base, with 11 bases left between them. This CDR3 contains 14 residues. Germline lookup yields CDR1 SGHRS and CDR2 YFSETQ. CDR3 loop: CASSRDPNNYGYTF. Here the CDR3 DNA reads TGCGCCAGCAGCCGGGACCCAAATAACTATGGCTACACCTTC.

This rearrangement joins TRBV19 to TRBJ1-2; 9 bases match TRBD1. The CDR3 has 14 residues. With V trimmed by 7 bases and J by 2 bases, 5 bases remained unmatched. CDR1 is LNHDA and CDR2 is SQIVND in the germline V gene (reference sequence). The chain's CDR3 is CASMPGQGNYGYTF. CDR3 bases: TGTGCCAGTATGCCCGGACAGGGGAACTATGGCTACACCTTC.

The genes are TRBV28 and TRBJ1-6; 9 nucleotides line up with TRBD1. The CDR3 is 17 residues long. Trimming cost V 4 bases and J 5 bases; bases outside gene matches: 9. The germline gives CDR1 MDHEN, CDR2 SYDVKM. The CDR3 nucleotides are TGTGCCAGCAGTTCCGACAGGGGGGGGGTAGATAATTCACCCCTCCACTTT. Its protein product is CASSSDRGGVDNSPLHF.